The clone carrying this TCR beta chain was seen repeatedly, ten times or more. Its antigen is as yet unknown. The sample belongs to a study of tumor-infiltrating lymphocytes in primary liver carcinoma. Looking at the study overall: Measuring roughly 4 to 10 cm across, the tumors were staged as T1-T3 N0M0. Study-level results: Tumor specimens were characterized by a significantly higher top-250-clone fraction than blood (p = 0.039).

TCR beta cDNA was reverse-transcribed from 500 ng of total RNA. The reaction used a constant-region primer and ProtoScript II reverse transcriptase. Sequencing libraries for TCR beta derived from three nested multiplex PCR rounds that used slightly modified ARM-PCR. TRBV1-TRBV30 forward and Cbeta reverse primers drove the first two roughly 10-cycle rounds. One entry per CDR3 protein results from TCRdb running MiXCR on the multiplex PCR reads. This sample carries about 320,000 distinct CDR3 sequences, 65% of them seen once, and the ten largest clones take more than 8.5%. Germline trimming cut 7 bases from V and 7 bases from J; bases unmatched to any gene: 10. The CDR3 is 13 amino acids. CDR1 and CDR2 (germline): GTSNPN, SVGIG (reference sequence). Extraction also yielded germline DNA, while blood RNA was obtained from unsorted whole blood.

This clonotype was sampled from a man aged 40-49 years with primary liver carcinoma and hepatitis B virus infection. Material: peripheral blood. V gene TRBV30 combines with J gene TRBJ2-3; the match to TRBD2 covers 8 bases. The CDR3 DNA reads TGTGCCTACCAAACTAGCGGTAGGAATACGCAGTATTTT. Amino acid sequence: CAYQTSGRNTQYF.